A single sample is the source of the 30 T cell receptor beta chains below, sequenced in a study of neurological immune-mediated disorders. TCRdb re-derived calls from the 5' RACE reads in MiXCR, one entry per CDR3 protein. The data contain about 16,000 distinct CDR3 sequences, over 12% of them seen just once; the ten biggest clones take up approximately 14%. The sequenced material came from PBMCs. The receptors were sampled from a man between 60 and 70 years old with HTLV-1-associated myelopathy (HAM/TSP).

This clonotype was picked up many times. The rearrangement joins TRBV7-2 to TRBJ1-1; 7 positions agree with TRBD1. This CDR3 spans 17 amino acids. V was pared by 5 bases and J by 4 bases, with 16 bases of the junction left unmatched. Germline CDR1 and CDR2: SGHTA and FQGNSA. The CDR3 sequence: CASSRRQGRFGGTEAFF. As DNA, the CDR3 is TGTGCCAGCAGCCGCCGACAGGGTCGCTTCGGTGGCACTGAAGCTTTCTTT.

This clonotype was counted at least ten times. The chain joins TRBV7-2 to TRBJ2-1; 10 bases are shared with TRBD1. J lost 7 bases, V lost 5 bases, and 14 bases had no gene match. This CDR3 region has 17 residues. Germline CDR1 is SGHTA and CDR2 is FQGNSA. As DNA, the CDR3 is TGTGCCAGCAGCATAACCGCCGGGACAGGGGTCGCGAATGAGCAGTTCTTC. The encoded protein is CASSITAGTGVANEQFF.

In its sample, this clonotype was seen many times. The genes are TRBV29-1 and TRBJ2-3, with D perhaps assigned TRBD1 or TRBD2 (5 bases each). Germline CDR1 SQVTM, CDR2 ANQGSEA. The CDR3 covers 17 residues. Between the trimmed V and J ends, which lost 0 bases and 4 bases, there was a span of 20 bases. CDR3: CSVEDPRGTSGADTQYF. As DNA, the CDR3 is TGCAGCGTTGAAGATCCCAGAGGGACGTCAGGCGCAGATACGCAGTATTTT.

This clonotype is classed as medium-sized. The chain recombines TRBV7-9 with TRBJ2-3; TRBD1 aligns across 12 bases. The germline CDR1 and CDR2 sequences are SEHNR and FQNEAQ (reference sequence). The CDR3 extends over 16 amino acids. With V trimmed by 5 bases and J by 8 bases, 11 bases remained unmatched. CDR3 sequence reads: CASSLLGGQGAGTQYF. As DNA, the CDR3 is TGTGCCAGCAGCCTCCTGGGGGGACAGGGGGCAGGTACGCAGTATTTT.

In this sample, this clonotype turned up many times. The chain has TRBV27 and TRBJ2-2; weak D call: TRBD2 (6 bases). The CDR3 runs to 12 residues. Looked up from germline, CDR1 is MNHEY and CDR2 is SMNVEV (reference sequence). The V end lost 5 bases, the J end lost 8 bases, and 9 bases lay between the germline ends. CDR3 region: CASSMGGGELFF. The CDR3 region has the DNA TGTGCCAGCAGTATGGGGGGTGGGGAGCTGTTTTTT.

In this sample, this clonotype is medium-sized. The V gene is TRBV12-3 or TRBV12-4, the J gene TRBJ2-3; unclear D gene. V lost 1 base to trimming and J lost 2 bases, with 7 bases between them. CDR3 length equals 14 residues. DNA of the CDR3: TGTGCCAGCAGTTTAGAGGGCCACACAGATACGCAGTATTTT. Its protein product is CASSLEGHTDTQYF.

This clonotype showed up many times. The genes are TRBV20-1 and TRBJ2-2; TRBD1 matches 12 bases. V trimming: 2 bases; J trimming: 5 bases; junction bases outside the gene matches: 6. The CDR3 spans 16 residues. Looked up from germline, CDR1 is DFQATT and CDR2 is SNEGSKA (reference sequence). CDR3 DNA sequence: TGCAGTGCTAGACCGGGGGACAGGGGGCAGACCGGGGAGCTGTTTTTT. Its protein product is CSARPGDRGQTGELFF.

This clonotype was detected many times. This chain joins TRBV3-1 and TRBJ1-1; no reliable D call. CDR1 and CDR2 (germline): LGHDT, YNNKEL (reference sequence). Trimming left V 1 base short and J 11 bases short, with 14 bases between. The CDR3 runs 13 residues. CDR3 bases: TGTGCCAGCAGCCAAGGGGATGAAGGTTGGGCTTTCTTT. Its translation is CASSQGDEGWAFF.

This clonotype was found many times. This chain joins TRBV29-1 and TRBJ2-7; D unclear. The CDR3 consists of 14 residues. Germline V gives CDR1 SQVTM, CDR2 ANQGSEA. V lost 6 bases and J 4 bases, leaving 19 bases between the germline ends. CDR3 coding DNA: TGCAGCGTCGAGATGCCGGGCCTCCAGTACGAGCAGTACTTC. Translated: CSVEMPGLQYEQYF.

By frequency in the sample, this clonotype is large. The chain links TRBV5-1 to TRBJ1-2, with D tentatively TRBD1 (5 bases). CDR3 length: 14 amino acids. Germline-derived CDR1 and CDR2 are SGHRS and YFSETQ. Trimming took 0 bases from V and 1 from J, leaving 7 bases between them. CDR3 loop: CASSLDGGNYGYTF. In nucleotides, the CDR3 is TGCGCCAGCAGCTTGGATGGGGGTAACTATGGCTACACCTTC.

This clonotype was observed a single time. The genes are TRBV29-1 and TRBJ2-2, with TRBD2 as a possible D gene (6 bases). The CDR3 spans 15 residues. V lost 2 bases to trimming and J lost 6 bases, with 16 bases between them. Germline V gene lookup returns CDR1 SQVTM and CDR2 ANQGSEA. The CDR3 protein is CSVEIAGWGAGELFF. The CDR3 DNA sequence: TGCAGCGTTGAAATCGCGGGTTGGGGGGCCGGGGAGCTGTTTTTT.

There are many counts of this clonotype. The chain joins TRBV6-6 to TRBJ1-5; D is undetermined. CDR1 is MNHNY and CDR2 is SVGAGI in the germline V gene (reference sequence). Between the trimmed V and J ends, which lost 0 bases and 1 base, there was a span of 10 bases. The CDR3 is made up of 16 amino acids. The CDR3 spells CASSYSTRRSNQPQHF. In DNA, the CDR3 is TGTGCCAGCAGTTACTCGACCCGGAGGAGCAATCAGCCCCAGCATTTT.

The V call is TRBV28, the J call TRBJ1-4; the match to TRBD1 covers 11 bases. Germline lookup yields CDR1 MDHEN and CDR2 SYDVKM. With V trimmed by 3 bases and J by 2 bases, 5 bases remained unmatched. The CDR3 sequence is 17 residues long. CDR3 sequence reads: CASSFGQGAATNEKLFF. The DNA for the CDR3 is TGTGCCAGCAGTTTCGGACAGGGGGCGGCCACTAATGAAAAACTGTTTTTT.

Within the sample, this clonotype is medium-sized. The rearrangement links TRBV14 to TRBJ1-3; D remains unclear. CDR1 is SGHDN, CDR2 FVKESK, per germline. This CDR3 region has 15 residues. V was clipped by 4 bases and J by 1 base, with 11 bases between them. As DNA, the CDR3 is TGTGCCAGCAGCCTCCAAGGCCATTCTGGAAACACCATATATTTT. Translated: CASSLQGHSGNTIYF.

The V call is TRBV6-1, the J call TRBJ2-2; unclear D gene. V lost 4 bases and J lost 7, with 13 bases in between. The CDR3 contains 14 residues. Germline V lookup: CDR1 MNHNS, CDR2 SASEGT. The CDR3, as DNA: TGTGCCAGCAGTGTCACTTCCTCGGGCGGGGAGCTGTTTTTT. The encoded protein is CASSVTSSGGELFF.

This clonotype appeared many times. V and J are TRBV4-1 and TRBJ2-3, with 9 positions matching TRBD1. This CDR3 has 15 amino acids. From germline, CDR1 is MGHRA and CDR2 YSYEKL. Trimming at V came to 6 bases and at J to 5 bases, leaving 9 bases not matched to a gene. The CDR3 sequence: CASRLGTGYIDTQYF. CDR3 nucleotide sequence: TGCGCCAGCAGACTAGGGACAGGGTATATAGATACGCAGTATTTT.

This clonotype showed up many times. The V gene is TRBV5-1, the J gene TRBJ2-5; 7 bases are shared with TRBD1. This CDR3 has 14 residues. With 4 bases clipped from V and 2 bases from J, the junction kept 5 bases outside the gene matches. Germline V gene sequence: CDR1 SGHRS, CDR2 YFSETQ. CDR3 nucleotides: TGCGCCAGCAGCATCGGGGACAGTCAAGAGACCCAGTACTTC. Its translation: CASSIGDSQETQYF.

The J gene is TRBJ2-7, the V gene TRBV6-2 or TRBV6-3; D is perhaps TRBD1 (6 bases). Trimming removed 10 bases at V and 6 bases at J, with 13 bases between. This CDR3 is built from 11 residues. Germline CDR1 and CDR2: MNHEY and SVGEGT. Written as DNA, the CDR3 is TGTGCCACCTGGACAGAATGCGAGCAGTACTTC. Protein sequence: CATWTECEQYF.

This clonotype was seen many times. J is TRBJ2-1 and V is TRBV20-1; 15 nucleotides line up with TRBD2. CDR1 is DFQATT and CDR2 is SNEGSKA in the germline V gene (reference sequence). Unmatched junction bases numbered 4, after V lost 3 bases and J lost 10 bases. The CDR3 is made up of 14 amino acids. The CDR3 sequence is CSARGLAGGEEQFF. CDR3 bases: TGCAGTGCTAGGGGACTAGCGGGGGGCGAGGAGCAGTTCTTC.

The V and J genes are TRBV20-1 and TRBJ2-6; TRBD1 matches 7 bases. J was trimmed by 0 bases and V by 5 bases; bases with no gene match: 4. The germline V gene encodes CDR1 DFQATT and CDR2 SNEGSKA (reference sequence). The CDR3 is 15 residues long. The CDR3 protein is CSAGDSHSGANVLTF. The CDR3 DNA reads as TGCAGTGCTGGGGACAGCCACTCTGGGGCCAACGTCCTGACTTTC.

To note about this clonotype: A read error may account for a junction end that differs from germline. The genes are TRBV20-1 and TRBJ2-7, with unresolved D. CDR1 and CDR2 (germline): DFQATT, SNEGSKA (reference sequence). The CDR3 length is 12 residues. CDR3 nucleotide sequence: TGCAGTGCTAAACAGAGGACCGACGAGCAGTCCTTC. It encodes CSAKQRTDEQSF.

This clonotype came up many times. This rearrangement joins TRBV12-3 or TRBV12-4 to TRBJ2-7; D is possibly TRBD1 or TRBD2 (5 bases each). CDR3 size: 13 residues. V shed 4 bases and J shed 8 bases, with 15 bases lying between them. The CDR3, as DNA: TGTGCCAGCAGTTCCGGGACCAACGTCAAGCAGTACTTC. Its translation is CASSSGTNVKQYF.

This clonotype appeared many times. The chain is built from TRBV21-1 and TRBJ1-2; whether TRBD1, the table's D call, matches the DNA was not checked. TRBV21-1 corresponds to a pseudogene. The CDR3 covers 17 residues. CDR3 sequence reads: CASSTGKRTPWVDGYTF. The CDR3 nucleotides are TGTGCCAGCAGCACCGGAAAACGGACACCCTGGGTGGATGGCTACACCTTC.

There are many counts of this clonotype. The CDR3 is CASSLGGEDGYTF. In DNA form, the CDR3 reads TGTGCCAGCAGCTTGGGCGGGGAGGATGGCTACACCTTC. This sequence joins TRBV5-6 and TRBJ1-2; D not resolved. This CDR3 has 13 amino acids. Germline V gives CDR1 SGHDT, CDR2 YYEEEE. V lost 0 bases and J 6 bases, leaving 9 bases between the germline ends.

In its sample, this clonotype is medium-sized. The chain recombines TRBV20-1 with TRBJ2-7; TRBD1 is a possible D gene (5 bases). With 5 bases removed from V and 0 bases from J, the gap between germline ends came to 11 bases. This CDR3 is built from 13 residues. CDR1 is DFQATT and CDR2 is SNEGSKA in the germline V gene (reference sequence). CDR3 sequence reads: CSAFHTGSYEQYF. DNA of the CDR3: TGCAGTGCTTTCCACACAGGCTCCTACGAGCAGTACTTC.

This clonotype was observed a few times. The V and J genes are TRBV18 and TRBJ2-5; D gene unclear. The germline V gene has CDR1 KGHSH and CDR2 LQKENI. Between the trimmed V and J ends, which lost 2 bases and 1 base, there was a span of 5 bases. The length of the CDR3 is 13 residues. CDR3 DNA sequence: TGTGCCAGCTCACCAGGTTCCCAAGAGACCCAGTACTTC. Residues: CASSPGSQETQYF.

This clonotype was counted many times. This sequence joins TRBV20-1 and TRBJ2-1, with D possibly being TRBD2 (6 bases). The CDR3 has 13 amino acids. Trimming removed 7 bases from V and 2 bases from J, with 12 bases in between. The germline gives CDR1 DFQATT, CDR2 SNEGSKA (reference sequence). In DNA, the CDR3 is TGCAGTGAAGGGGACTTGGCCTACAATGAGCAGTTCTTC. It codes for CSEGDLAYNEQFF.

There are many counts of this clonotype. This chain links TRBV10-1 with TRBJ1-6; maybe TRBD1 (6 bases). V lost 7 bases, J lost 7 bases, and 14 bases lay in between. Germline V gene sequence: CDR1 WNHNN, CDR2 SYGVQD (reference sequence). The CDR3 runs to 14 residues. The CDR3 DNA reads as TGCGCCAGCATGTCCGACAGGAAGAATTCACCCCTCCACTTT. The encoded protein is CASMSDRKNSPLHF.

This clonotype was picked up many times. J is TRBJ2-4 and V is TRBV20-1; possibly TRBD2 for D (6 bases). The V and J ends lost 4 bases and 2 bases respectively, with 18 bases between them. Germline values: CDR1 DFQATT, CDR2 SNEGSKA (reference sequence). The CDR3 has 16 residues. The CDR3 coding sequence is TGCAGTGCTAATGCCAATTGGGGGAGGACCAAAAACATTCAGTACTTC. It codes for CSANANWGRTKNIQYF.

This clonotype was counted ten times or more. The V call is TRBV4-1, the J call TRBJ2-3; possible D gene TRBD2, 6 bases. This CDR3 is 13 amino acids long. V was shortened by 7 bases and J by 3 bases, with 11 bases between the two germline ends. Germline values: CDR1 MGHRA, CDR2 YSYEKL. CDR3 loop: CASTGTGTDTQYF. The CDR3 nucleotides read TGCGCCAGCACCGGGACTGGGACAGATACGCAGTATTTT.